The 2 T cell receptor beta chains presented below share a single source sample, sequenced in a study of regulatory T cells in long-lasting Graves disease. Specified time point: newly diagnosed GD, antithyroid drugs for less than 3 months. From RNA extracted from PBMCs, the TCR library was made. Both iRepertoire HTBI primers and Arm-PCR of CDR3 regions were used to build the TCR beta libraries. TCRdb passed the multiplex PCR reads through MiXCR, listing each CDR3 protein once. The sample has 350,000 to 450,000 distinct CDR3 sequences; around 14% are singletons. This same sample was also part of a study on T cells in Graves' hyperthyroidism and ophthalmopathy.

This specimen was peripheral blood mononuclear cells (PBMCs), taken at new diagnosis, from a patient treated with antithyroid drugs. Source of these receptors: a woman younger than 45 with Graves disease.

This clonotype was seen ten or more times. The rearrangement links TRBV29-1 to TRBJ2-7; 7 positions match TRBD1. The V gene's germline CDR1 is SQVTM and CDR2 ANQGSEA. Trimming took 4 bases from V and 2 from J; bases not matched to a gene: 2. The CDR3 runs to 12 residues. The CDR3 is CSVAQGAYEQYF. The CDR3 bases are TGCAGCGTTGCTCAGGGGGCCTACGAGCAGTACTTC.

This rearrangement joins TRBV14 to TRBJ2-1, with a tentative D call TRBD2 (6 bases). Germline lookup yields CDR1 SGHDN and CDR2 FVKESK. V shed 2 bases and J shed 6 bases, with 11 bases lying between them. This CDR3 contains 14 residues. The CDR3 nucleotides read TGTGCCAGCAGCCAAATGACTAGTATCAATGAGCAGTTCTTC. Encoded protein: CASSQMTSINEQFF.